This TCR beta chain stems from a study of OX40 agonist ivuxolimab in advanced cancers. Germline V CDR1 and CDR2: GTSNPN, SVGIG (reference sequence). The CDR3 has 13 residues. V gave up 3 bases and J gave up 9 bases, with 15 bases separating them. Generated by immunoSEQ multiplex PCR, the TCRdb table keeps only in-frame clones and is missing some. The sample consists of about 50,000 clones, roughly 78% of them appearing once. Material: CD4+ or CD8+ T cells sorted from blood, obtained in a trial of the OX40 agonist ivuxolimab. The TCR originated in an adult with an advanced solid tumor such as melanoma, head and neck, liver or kidney cancer. The chain is built from TRBV30 and TRBJ2-1; possibly TRBD1 or TRBD2 for D (6 bases each). The CDR3 DNA reads as TGTGCCTGGAGAGTCAGAGGGGGGAGTGAGCAGTTCTTC. This encodes CAWRVRGGSEQFF.